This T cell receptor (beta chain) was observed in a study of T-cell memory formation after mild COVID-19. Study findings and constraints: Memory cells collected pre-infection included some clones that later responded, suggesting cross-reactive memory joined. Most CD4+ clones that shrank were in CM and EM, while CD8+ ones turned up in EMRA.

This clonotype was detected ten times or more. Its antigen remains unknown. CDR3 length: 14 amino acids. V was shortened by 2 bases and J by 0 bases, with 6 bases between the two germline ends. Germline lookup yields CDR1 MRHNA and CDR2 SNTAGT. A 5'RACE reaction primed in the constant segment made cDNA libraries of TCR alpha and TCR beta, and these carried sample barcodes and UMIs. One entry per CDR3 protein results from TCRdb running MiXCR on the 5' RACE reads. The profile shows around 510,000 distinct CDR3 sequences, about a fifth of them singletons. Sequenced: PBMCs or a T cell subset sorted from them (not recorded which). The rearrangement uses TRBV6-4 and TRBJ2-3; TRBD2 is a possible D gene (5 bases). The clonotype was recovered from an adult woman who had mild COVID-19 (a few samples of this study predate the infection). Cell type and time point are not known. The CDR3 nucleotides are TGTGCCAGCAGTGACGGCGGGAGCACAGATACGCAGTATTTT. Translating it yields CASSDGGSTDTQYF.